This TCR beta chain was sequenced during a study of blood T cell repertoires in COVID-19. Sequenced by immunoSEQ multiplex PCR; TCRdb stores in-frame clones only, minus some. Of around 380,000 clones in the sample, roughly four fifths were seen once. This clone was detected a few times. Looked up from germline, CDR1 is SEHNR and CDR2 is FQNEAQ (reference sequence). The CDR3 contains 15 residues. V was trimmed by 5 bases and J by 4 bases, leaving 17 bases between them. The V call is TRBV7-9, the J call TRBJ1-1; D may be TRBD1 (5 bases). The source is a human donor with acute or convalescent COVID-19. The donor label of this sample is uncertain. Specimen: peripheral blood. In DNA form, the CDR3 reads TGTGCCAGCAGCGCAGGGCGGGGAGGAAGCACTGAAGCTTTCTTT. Translated, it gives CASSAGRGGSTEAFF. The full variable domain, with the rest looked up from reference TRBV7-9 and TRBJ1-1, is DTGVSQNPRHKITKRGQNVTFRCDPISEHNRLYWYRQTLGQGPEFLTYFQNEAQLEKSRLLSDRFSAERPKGSFSTLEIQRTEQGDSAMYLCASSAGRGGSTEAFFGQGTRLTVV.